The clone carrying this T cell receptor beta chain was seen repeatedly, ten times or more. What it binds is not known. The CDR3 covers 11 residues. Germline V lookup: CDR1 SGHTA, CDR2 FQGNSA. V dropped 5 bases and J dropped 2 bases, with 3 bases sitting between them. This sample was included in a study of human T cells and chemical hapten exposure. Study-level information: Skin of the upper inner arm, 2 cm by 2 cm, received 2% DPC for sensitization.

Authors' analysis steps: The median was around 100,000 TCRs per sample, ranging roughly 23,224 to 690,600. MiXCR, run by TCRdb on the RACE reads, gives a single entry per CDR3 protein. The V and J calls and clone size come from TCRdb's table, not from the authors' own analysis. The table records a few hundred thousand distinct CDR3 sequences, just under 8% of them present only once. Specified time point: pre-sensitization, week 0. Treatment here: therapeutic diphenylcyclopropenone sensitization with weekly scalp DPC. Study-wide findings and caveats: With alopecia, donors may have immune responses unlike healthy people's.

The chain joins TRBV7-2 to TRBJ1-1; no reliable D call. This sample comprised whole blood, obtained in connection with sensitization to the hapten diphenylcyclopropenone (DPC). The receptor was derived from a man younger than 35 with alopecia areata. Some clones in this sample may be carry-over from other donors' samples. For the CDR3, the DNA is TGTGCCAGCAGCATAAACACTGAAGCTTTCTTT. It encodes CASSINTEAFF.